Included here is one T cell receptor (beta chain) sequence, with context. It was CD45RO-negative cells, positively selected for CCR7, that made up naive CD8 cells, with terminally differentiated effector memory CD45RA+ cells excluded. This entry comes from a study of shared clonotypes between healthy human individuals. V lost 6 bases to trimming and J lost 0 bases, with 10 bases between them. The CDR3 runs 14 residues. Germline V gives CDR1 SNHLY, CDR2 FYNNEI. Replicate PCRs from sorted subsets contained roughly 190 ng DNA, which is some 32,000 T cell genomes. The authors' processing: ImmunoSEQ sequences covered only the junction and lacked quality scores; filtering therefore differed. The protocol was immunoSEQ multiplex PCR, while the TCRdb copy is restricted to in-frame clones and leaves out a portion. The DNA was the basis for D and trimming; V, J and clone size are from that table. The data contain about 2 million clones, just under 95% of them singletons.

The clonotype was recovered from a man aged 18-30 years in good health. Sequenced material: naive CD8+ T cells sorted from blood. The chain employs TRBV2 and TRBJ2-3; the D gene is possibly TRBD2 (5 bases). The CDR3 here is CASRRGRSTDTQYF. DNA for the CDR3: TGTGCCAGCAGGCGAGGGCGAAGCACAGATACGCAGTATTTT.